Shown below are 15 T cell receptor beta chains from a single sample sequenced in a study of T-cell reconstitution after alpha-beta-depleted transplantation in children. As it was prepared, the TCRbeta library received unique molecular identifiers. TCRdb reprocessed the PCR reads via MiXCR and lists one record per CDR3 protein. The table shows 210,000 or so distinct CDR3 sequences, with 9.5% to 13% occurring only once. This sample comprised PBMCs, obtained before TCRalphabeta/CD19-depleted stem cell transplant. Receptors originate from a child under two years old with acute myeloid leukemia, due to receive a stem cell transplant.

This clonotype came up a few times. V usage is TRBV28 and J usage is TRBJ2-6; no clear D. V lost 6 bases to trimming and J lost 0 bases, with 9 bases between them. Germline V gene data show CDR1 as MDHEN and CDR2 as SYDVKM. The CDR3 loop spans 15 amino acids. CDR3 sequence reads: CASSPQVSGANVLTF. The DNA for the CDR3 is TGTGCCAGCAGCCCCCAGGTCTCTGGGGCCAACGTCCTGACTTTC.

This rearrangement joins TRBV7-2 to TRBJ1-2; D remains ambiguous. Trimming shortened V by 3 bases and J by 6 bases, and 20 bases separated the two germline ends. Germline loops: CDR1 SGHTA, CDR2 FQGNSA. This CDR3 is 16 amino acids long. The CDR3 nucleotides read TGTGCCAGCAGCTTGCTGACGTACCCAAGCCTGCATGGCTACACCTTC. It yields the protein CASSLLTYPSLHGYTF.

This chain uses TRBV11-3 with TRBJ1-4, with D tentatively TRBD1 (5 bases). The CDR3 is made up of 12 amino acids. Germline lookup yields CDR1 SGHNT and CDR2 YENEEA. The ends were cut back, 5 bases at V and 11 bases at J, with 12 bases in the middle. CDR3 amino acids: CASSQDSNKLFF. CDR3 DNA sequence: TGTGCCAGCAGCCAAGACAGCAATAAACTGTTTTTT.

This clonotype appeared many times. This rearrangement joins TRBV7-6 to TRBJ2-3; TRBD2 matches 13 bases. The germline gives CDR1 SGHVS, CDR2 FNYEAQ. V lost 5 bases to trimming and J lost 0 bases; unmatched junction nucleotides: 5. This CDR3 has 17 amino acids. CDR3 protein: CASSQGLAGSSTDTQYF. CDR3 DNA: TGTGCCAGCAGCCAGGGACTAGCGGGGTCTAGCACAGATACGCAGTATTTT.

Points on this clonotype: A much larger clone lies a single base off, so this may be a read error. The chain joins TRBV5-1 to TRBJ2-7, with D maybe TRBD1 (6 bases). The germline V gene has CDR1 SGHRS and CDR2 YFSETQ. This CDR3 is 20 amino acids long. CDR3 sequence (DNA): TGCGCCAGCAGCGATCCTCTTTACTCTTTCAGGGGATCCAAGGGGTACGGGCAGTACTTC. As protein: CASSDPLYSFRGSKGYGQYF.

This clonotype was found many times. This chain joins TRBV20-1 and TRBJ2-1; 9 bases are a match to TRBD1. Trimming at V came to 6 bases and at J to 11 bases, leaving 11 bases not matched to a gene. The germline gives CDR1 DFQATT, CDR2 SNEGSKA (reference sequence). The CDR3 is made up of 13 amino acids. CDR3 loop: CSAMDRGGLKQFF. DNA of the CDR3: TGCAGTGCAATGGACAGGGGAGGTTTGAAGCAGTTCTTC.

V and J are TRBV7-9 and TRBJ2-1; TRBD2 matches at 8 bases. The CDR3 is 17 residues long. The V and J ends lost 4 bases and 7 bases, in that order; junction bases with no gene match: 15. The germline V gene has CDR1 SEHNR and CDR2 FQNEAQ (reference sequence). The CDR3 coding sequence is TGTGCCAGCAGCTCAAGACCGGGACTAGTGATTGGAAATGAGCAGTTCTTC. Amino acid sequence: CASSSRPGLVIGNEQFF.

This clonotype was seen repeatedly, ten times or more. This chain connects TRBV20-1 to TRBJ2-1; unclear D gene. V was clipped by 3 bases and J by 1 base, with 19 bases between them. CDR1 and CDR2 (germline): DFQATT, SNEGSKA (reference sequence). This CDR3 has 17 amino acids. CDR3: CSASPVIGYGSYNEQFF. For the CDR3, the DNA is TGCAGTGCTAGCCCCGTAATAGGATATGGGTCCTACAATGAGCAGTTCTTC.

In this sample, this clonotype turned up many times. CDR3 sequence reads: CAISEEGRAYYEQYF. In DNA, the CDR3 is TGTGCCATCAGTGAAGAGGGCAGGGCGTACTACGAGCAGTACTTC. The V and J genes are TRBV10-3 and TRBJ2-7; possibly TRBD1 or TRBD2 for D (5 bases each). The CDR3 runs 15 residues. V lost 3 bases to trimming and J lost 3 bases, with 15 bases between them. The germline V gene has CDR1 ENHRY and CDR2 SYGVKD.

This clonotype has a count of ten or more. The rearrangement joins TRBV4-1 to TRBJ2-2; TRBD1 might be the D (8 bases). This CDR3 has 15 residues. Germline V gene sequence: CDR1 MGHRA, CDR2 YSYEKL. V was pared by 4 bases and J by 3 bases, with 12 bases between. In DNA form, the CDR3 reads TGCGCCAGCAGCCCTACAGGGGGGGACACCGGGGAGCTGTTTTTT. It specifies CASSPTGGDTGELFF.

This clonotype was seen many times. The V call is TRBV5-6, the J call TRBJ1-2, with 7 bases matching TRBD1. This CDR3 contains 13 residues. V was pared by 3 bases and J by 9 bases, with 8 bases of the junction left unmatched. Germline CDR1 is SGHDT and CDR2 is YYEEEE. CDR3 amino acids: CASSSTGVISYTF. CDR3 bases: TGTGCCAGCAGCTCTACAGGGGTTATAAGCTACACCTTC.

The table lists this clonotype with many counts. This chain connects TRBV5-1 to TRBJ1-1; D possibly corresponds to TRBD1 (5 bases). Deletions cut 4 bases from V and 0 bases from J, with 16 bases between. Looked up from germline, CDR1 is SGHRS and CDR2 is YFSETQ. This CDR3 is built from 16 residues. The CDR3 spells CASSAPADILNTEAFF. CDR3 sequence (DNA): TGCGCCAGCAGCGCCCCGGCGGACATCCTGAACACTGAAGCTTTCTTT.

This clonotype was counted at least ten times. The chain joins TRBV7-8 to TRBJ1-1; a weak D match, TRBD1 (5 bases). Trimming left V 1 base short and J 1 base short, with 7 bases between. Germline CDR1 SGHVS, CDR2 FQNEAQ. The CDR3 covers 14 residues. This CDR3 is CASSLGGPNTEAFF. CDR3 bases: TGTGCCAGCAGCTTAGGGGGCCCGAACACTGAAGCTTTCTTT.

The chain uses TRBV20-1 and TRBJ2-7, with 8 bases matching TRBD2. There are 13 residues in the CDR3. CDR1 and CDR2 from the germline V gene are DFQATT and SNEGSKA (reference sequence). J gave up 5 bases and V 4 bases, and 7 bases lay outside the gene matches. CDR3 sequence reads: CSAIEGLGNEQYF. The CDR3 region has the DNA TGCAGTGCTATCGAGGGACTAGGGAACGAGCAGTACTTC.

At least ten counts were recorded for this clonotype. This chain joins TRBV20-1 and TRBJ2-3; D gene ambiguous. CDR3 length: 12 amino acids. Germline-derived CDR1 and CDR2 are DFQATT and SNEGSKA (reference sequence). Trimming took 6 bases from V and 2 from J, leaving 9 bases between them. CDR3 region: CSAVPITDTQYF. CDR3 DNA sequence: TGCAGTGCGGTTCCGATCACAGATACGCAGTATTTT.